What follows is one TCR beta chain and its context. Antigen unknown. Profiled with immunoSEQ multiplex PCR; TCRdb holds only in-frame clones, not every one. The sample holds 90,000 to 120,000 clones, approximately 90% seen once. The data are from a study of OX40 agonist ivuxolimab in advanced cancers. Regarding the study as a whole: Both blood CD4+ and CD8+ T cells showed clonal growth by week 6 at 0.1 to 3.0 mg/kg.

Germline CDR1 reads MNHEY; CDR2 reads SMNVEV (reference sequence). The CDR3 totals 14 residues. The ends lost 9 bases at V and 5 bases at J; junction bases unmatched: 13. V and J are TRBV27 and TRBJ2-7, with TRBD1 matching 7 bases. The specimen was CD4+ or CD8+ T cells sorted from blood, collected in a trial of the OX40 agonist ivuxolimab. This sequence was found in an adult with an advanced solid tumor such as melanoma, head and neck, liver or kidney cancer. The CDR3 sequence is CASRRQGKSDEQYF. For the CDR3, the DNA is TGTGCCAGTCGTAGACAGGGTAAATCCGACGAGCAGTACTTC.